The 16 T cell receptor beta chains given below trace back to one sample, sequenced in a study of blood T cell repertoires in COVID-19. Generated by immunoSEQ multiplex PCR, the TCRdb table keeps only in-frame clones and is missing some. The table shows roughly 57,000 clones, with around 87% occurring only once. The material sequenced was peripheral blood. The receptors stem from a man between 60 and 75 years old with active or convalescent COVID-19.

The V and J genes are TRBV18 and TRBJ1-5, with 7 bases identical to TRBD1. The CDR3 runs 15 residues. CDR1 and CDR2 (germline): KGHSH, LQKENI. With V trimmed by 4 bases and J by 3 bases, 6 bases remained unmatched. DNA of the CDR3: TGTGCCAGCTCACTCGGACAGGCCAACAATCAGCCCCAGCATTTT. Protein sequence: CASSLGQANNQPQHF.

This clone was seen more than once but under ten times. This chain's CDR3 is CASSPRSSNEQFF. DNA for the CDR3: TGTGCCAGCAGCCCGAGAAGTAGCAATGAGCAGTTCTTC. V gene TRBV5-4 combines with J gene TRBJ2-1; D ambiguous. Trimming stripped 4 bases from V and 6 bases from J, with 11 bases between. The CDR3 has 13 residues. CDR1 and CDR2 (germline): SGHNT, YYREEE (reference sequence).

The chain uses TRBV15 and TRBJ2-5, with TRBD1 as a possible D gene (5 bases). There are 16 residues in the CDR3. The V gene lost 0 bases and the J gene lost 3 bases, with 14 bases spanning the gap. Germline assignment: CDR1 LNHNV and CDR2 YYDKDF (reference sequence). The CDR3 DNA follows: TGTGCCACCAGCAGAGATAAGCAGGGTGTAGAAGAGACCCAGTACTTC. Translation gives CATSRDKQGVEETQYF.

The chain carries TRBV5-1 and TRBJ1-2; TRBD1 is a possible D gene (6 bases). V gave up 4 bases and J gave up 1 base, with 11 bases separating them. CDR1 is SGHRS, CDR2 YFSETQ, per germline. CDR3 length: 14 residues. The chain's CDR3 is CASSISDSNYGYTF. CDR3 DNA: TGCGCCAGCAGCATCTCGGACAGTAACTATGGCTACACCTTC.

The chain has TRBV7-6 and TRBJ1-4, with 10 nucleotides matching TRBD1. The V gene end was trimmed by 1 base and the J gene end by 8 bases; junction bases not matched to a gene: 4. CDR3 size: 15 residues. CDR1 and CDR2 (germline): SGHVS, FNYEAQ. The CDR3 DNA reads as TGTGCCAGCAGCTTAGGGACAGGGGGGCTCGAAAAACTGTTTTTT. This codes for CASSLGTGGLEKLFF.

The chain uses TRBV7-9 and TRBJ1-1; TRBD1 aligns across 7 bases. This CDR3 comprises 14 residues. J gave up 0 bases and V 10 bases, and 8 bases lay outside the gene matches. Germline V gene sequence: CDR1 SEHNR, CDR2 FQNEAQ (reference sequence). CDR3 sequence reads: CATWRGRVNTEAFF. The CDR3, as DNA: TGTGCCACCTGGAGGGGGCGGGTGAACACTGAAGCTTTCTTT.

This clone turned up a few times. The V gene is TRBV6-5, the J gene TRBJ2-2, with 7 bases lining up with TRBD2. Germline V lookup: CDR1 MNHEY, CDR2 SVGAGI. This CDR3 is 14 amino acids long. With 5 bases clipped from V and 7 bases from J, the junction kept 7 bases outside the gene matches. CDR3 DNA sequence: TGTGCCAGCAGTAACCGGGGGAGGGGCGGGGAGCTGTTTTTT. Its protein is CASSNRGRGGELFF.

This clone was seen just once. The gene calls are TRBV7-9 and TRBJ1-4; 8 bases align to TRBD1. With V trimmed by 4 bases and J by 5 bases, 3 bases remained unmatched. The CDR3 totals 14 residues. Per germline, CDR1 SEHNR and CDR2 FQNEAQ (reference sequence). This CDR3 reads CASSYTGGNEKLFF. CDR3 coding DNA: TGTGCCAGCAGCTATACAGGGGGGAATGAAAAACTGTTTTTT.

The V gene is TRBV4-2, the J gene TRBJ1-1; 7 nucleotides align to TRBD1. The J segment lost 1 base and the V segment lost 3 bases, leaving 2 bases of the junction unmatched. Germline CDR1 reads LGHNA; CDR2 reads YNFKEQ. CDR3 length equals 14 residues. The CDR3 sequence is CASSQGQPNTEAFF. CDR3 bases: TGTGCCAGCAGCCAGGGACAGCCGAACACTGAAGCTTTCTTT.

The chain employs TRBV18 and TRBJ2-7, with 7 bases identical to TRBD2. V lost 3 bases, J lost 2 bases, and 4 bases stayed unmatched. Germline-derived CDR1 and CDR2 are KGHSH and LQKENI. CDR3 length: 14 residues. CDR3 coding DNA: TGTGCCAGCTCACCCGCCGGACTAGCCTACGAGCAGTACTTC. Residues: CASSPAGLAYEQYF.

The chain employs TRBV3-1 (or the pseudogene TRBV3-2) and TRBJ2-7; 8 positions agree with TRBD1. Germline lookup yields CDR1 LGHDT and CDR2 YNNKEL (reference sequence). The CDR3 runs to 15 residues. With 3 bases clipped from V and 3 bases from J, the junction kept 7 bases outside the gene matches. The CDR3 here is CASSHPGQGDYEQYF. The DNA for the CDR3 is TGTGCCAGCAGCCACCCCGGACAGGGCGACTACGAGCAGTACTTC.

The chain employs TRBV19 and TRBJ2-1; 11 bases match TRBD2. The CDR3 is 16 amino acids. Germline V gene data show CDR1 as LNHDA and CDR2 as SQIVND (reference sequence). J was trimmed by 5 bases and V by 7 bases; bases with no gene match: 10. The CDR3 bases are TGTGCCAGTAACCGGGGAGGGACTAGCGGACACAATGAGCAGTTCTTC. It codes for CASNRGGTSGHNEQFF.

In DNA form, the CDR3 reads TGTGCCAGCAGTTTATTTGCGCGAGGTGGTGGGGAAAAACTGTTTTTT. Protein product: CASSLFARGGGEKLFF. The chain uses TRBV28 and TRBJ1-4; D is undetermined. The CDR3 is made up of 16 amino acids. Trimming shortened V by 1 base and J by 8 bases, and 17 bases separated the two germline ends. Germline-derived CDR1 and CDR2 are MDHEN and SYDVKM.

Comment on this clone: The identical CDR3 is also encoded by other nucleotide sequences in the sample. The rearrangement links TRBV6-6 to TRBJ1-2; a weak D match, TRBD1 (5 bases). The V end was cut by 2 bases, the J end by 0 bases, with 7 bases between. This CDR3 region has 14 residues. Per the germline V gene, CDR1 is MNHNY and CDR2 is SVGAGI (reference sequence). The CDR3, as DNA: TGTGCCAGCAGTTACAAAGGGGCTAACTATGGCTACACCTTC. Its translation: CASSYKGANYGYTF.

This sequence joins TRBV5-1 and TRBJ1-4; TRBD1 aligns across 8 bases. Per the germline V gene, CDR1 is SGHRS and CDR2 is YFSETQ. V dropped 4 bases and J dropped 12; count of bases not matched to a gene: 14. The CDR3 has 15 amino acids. CDR3 nucleotide sequence: TGCGCCAGCAGCGCGGGACAGGCGACTTCGGGCCAACTGTTTTTT. Translating gives CASSAGQATSGQLFF.

The chain couples TRBV24-1 to TRBJ2-5; 12 bases align to TRBD2. With 7 bases clipped from V and 1 base from J, the junction kept 6 bases outside the gene matches. Germline V CDR1 and CDR2: KGHDR, SFDVKD. The length of the CDR3 is 16 residues. CDR3 loop: CATRGGTSGSQETQYF. The CDR3 bases are TGTGCCACCAGAGGGGGGACTAGCGGGTCCCAAGAGACCCAGTACTTC.